The rows below give T cell receptor beta chains drawn from one sample of a study of blood T cell repertoires in COVID-19. TCRdb keeps only in-frame clones here, not all; method: immunoSEQ multiplex PCR. This table has about 200,000 clones, around four fifths appearing once. The sequenced material came from peripheral blood. The receptors come from an elderly woman with COVID-19, enrolled during active disease. Each CDR3 is given with its conserved first and last residue. Fields, in order: V gene, D gene, J gene, CDR3 protein, CDR3 DNA. A D gene is named only where the DNA matches it firmly.

v_gene: TRBV5-1; d_gene: -; j_gene: TRBJ1-4; CDR3aa: CASSLGPREEEKLFF; CDR3nt: TGCGCCAGCAGCTTGGGGCCCCGGGAGGAAGAAAAACTGTTTTTT
v_gene: TRBV19; d_gene: -; j_gene: TRBJ2-7; CDR3aa: CASSISWSSYEQYF; CDR3nt: TGTGCCAGTAGTATTAGCTGGAGCTCCTACGAGCAGTACTTC
v_gene: TRBV19; d_gene: -; j_gene: TRBJ2-1; CDR3aa: CASRPSGLPYNEQFF; CDR3nt: TGTGCCAGCCGGCCCAGCGGGCTGCCCTACAATGAGCAGTTCTTC
v_gene: TRBV6-1; d_gene: TRBD1; j_gene: TRBJ1-1; CDR3aa: CASSDMGQPNTEAFF; CDR3nt: TGTGCCAGCAGTGACATGGGACAGCCGAACACTGAAGCTTTCTTT
v_gene: TRBV11-2; d_gene: TRBD1; j_gene: TRBJ2-5; CDR3aa: CASSLAGTDRETQYF; CDR3nt: TGTGCCAGCAGCTTAGCAGGGACAGATAGGGAGACCCAGTACTTC
v_gene: TRBV11-2; d_gene: -; j_gene: TRBJ2-4; CDR3aa: CASSSDGVAKNIQYF; CDR3nt: TGTGCCAGCAGCTCCGACGGAGTAGCCAAAAACATTCAGTACTTC
v_gene: TRBV19; d_gene: TRBD1; j_gene: TRBJ2-3; CDR3aa: CASSSGTATDTQYF; CDR3nt: TGTGCCAGTAGTTCCGGGACAGCCACAGATACGCAGTATTTT
v_gene: TRBV7-2; d_gene: TRBD1; j_gene: TRBJ2-7; CDR3aa: CASSRNRGPYEQYF; CDR3nt: TGTGCCAGCAGCAGAAACAGGGGGCCCTACGAGCAGTACTTC
v_gene: TRBV4-2; d_gene: TRBD2; j_gene: TRBJ2-7; CDR3aa: CASSRFVGLAGSYEQYF; CDR3nt: TGTGCCAGCAGCCGATTTGTGGGACTAGCGGGTTCCTACGAGCAGTACTTC
v_gene: TRBV19; d_gene: -; j_gene: TRBJ1-3; CDR3aa: CASSISDRPGNTIYF; CDR3nt: TGTGCCAGTAGTATTTCCGACAGACCTGGAAACACCATATATTTT